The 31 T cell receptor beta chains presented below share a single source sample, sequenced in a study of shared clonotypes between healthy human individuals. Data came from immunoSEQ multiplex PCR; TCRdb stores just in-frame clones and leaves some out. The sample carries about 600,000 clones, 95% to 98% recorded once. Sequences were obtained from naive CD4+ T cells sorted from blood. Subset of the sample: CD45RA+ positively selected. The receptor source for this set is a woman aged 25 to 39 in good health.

The CDR3 loop reads CASREGARRNTEAFF. The DNA of the CDR3 is TGTGCCAGCCGAGAAGGGGCGCGACGGAACACTGAAGCTTTCTTT. J is TRBJ1-1 and V is TRBV7-9, with D possibly TRBD1 on 5 matching bases. This CDR3 contains 15 residues. Germline V gene sequence: CDR1 SEHNR, CDR2 FQNEAQ (reference sequence). V was cut by 8 bases and J by 1 base, with 17 bases left in between.

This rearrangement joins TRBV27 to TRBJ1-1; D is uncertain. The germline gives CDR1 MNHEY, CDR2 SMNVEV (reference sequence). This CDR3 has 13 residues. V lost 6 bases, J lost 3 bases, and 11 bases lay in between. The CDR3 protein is CASSTALDTEAFF. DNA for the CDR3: TGTGCCAGCAGCACGGCTTTGGACACTGAAGCTTTCTTT.

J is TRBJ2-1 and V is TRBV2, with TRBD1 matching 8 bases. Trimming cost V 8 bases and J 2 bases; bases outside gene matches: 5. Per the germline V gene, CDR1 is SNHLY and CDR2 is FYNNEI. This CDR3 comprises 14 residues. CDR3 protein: CASSGTGPYNEQFF. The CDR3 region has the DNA TGTGCCAGCTCCGGGACAGGTCCCTACAATGAGCAGTTCTTC.

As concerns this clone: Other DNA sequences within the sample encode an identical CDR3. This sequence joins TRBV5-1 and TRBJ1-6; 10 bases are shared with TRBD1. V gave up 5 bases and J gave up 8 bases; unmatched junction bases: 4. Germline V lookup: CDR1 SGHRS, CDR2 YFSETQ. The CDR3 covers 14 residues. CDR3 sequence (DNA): TGCGCCAGCAGACCTGGGACAGGGGATTCACCCCTCCACTTT. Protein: CASRPGTGDSPLHF.

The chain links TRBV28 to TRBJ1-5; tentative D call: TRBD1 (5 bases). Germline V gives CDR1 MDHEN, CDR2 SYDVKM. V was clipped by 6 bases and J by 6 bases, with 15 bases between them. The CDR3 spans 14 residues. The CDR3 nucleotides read TGTGCCAGCAGCAGGGACGCCGACGCTCAGCCCCAGCATTTT. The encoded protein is CASSRDADAQPQHF.

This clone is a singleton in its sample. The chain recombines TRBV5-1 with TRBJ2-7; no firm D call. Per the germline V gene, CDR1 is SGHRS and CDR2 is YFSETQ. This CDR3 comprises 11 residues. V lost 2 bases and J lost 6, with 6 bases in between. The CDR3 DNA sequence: TGCGCCAGCAGCTTAAATAGCGAGCAGTACTTC. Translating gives CASSLNSEQYF.

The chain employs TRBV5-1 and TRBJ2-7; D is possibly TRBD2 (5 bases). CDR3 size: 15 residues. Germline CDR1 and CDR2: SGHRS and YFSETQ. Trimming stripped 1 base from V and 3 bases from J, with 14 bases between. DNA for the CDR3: TGCGCCAGCAGCTTGTGGGGAGATCTTCACTACGAGCAGTACTTC. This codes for CASSLWGDLHYEQYF.

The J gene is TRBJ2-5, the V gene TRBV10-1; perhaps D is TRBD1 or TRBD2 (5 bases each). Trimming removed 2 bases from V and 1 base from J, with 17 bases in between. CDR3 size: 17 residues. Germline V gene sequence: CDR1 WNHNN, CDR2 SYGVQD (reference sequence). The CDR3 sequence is CASSEGGSGSFQETQYF. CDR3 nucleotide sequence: TGCGCCAGCAGTGAGGGCGGGTCAGGGAGTTTCCAAGAGACCCAGTACTTC.

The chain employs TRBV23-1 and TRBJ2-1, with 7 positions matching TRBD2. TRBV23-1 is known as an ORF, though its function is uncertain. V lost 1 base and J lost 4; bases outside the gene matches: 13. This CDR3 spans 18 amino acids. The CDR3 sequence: CASSQFPLRREWYNEQFF. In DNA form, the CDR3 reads TGCGCCAGCAGTCAATTCCCTTTGAGGCGGGAGTGGTACAATGAGCAGTTCTTC.

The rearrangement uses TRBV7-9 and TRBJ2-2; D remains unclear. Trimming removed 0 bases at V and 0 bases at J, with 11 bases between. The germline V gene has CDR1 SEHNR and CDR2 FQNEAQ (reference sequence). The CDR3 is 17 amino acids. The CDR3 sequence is CASSLAFAEPNTGELFF. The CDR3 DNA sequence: TGTGCCAGCAGCTTAGCGTTCGCGGAACCGAACACCGGGGAGCTGTTTTTT. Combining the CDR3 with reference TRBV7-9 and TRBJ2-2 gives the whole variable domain DTGVSQNPRHKITKRGQNVTFRCDPISEHNRLYWYRQTLGQGPEFLTYFQNEAQLEKSRLLSDRFSAERPKGSFSTLEIQRTEQGDSAMYLCASSLAFAEPNTGELFFGEGSRLTVL.

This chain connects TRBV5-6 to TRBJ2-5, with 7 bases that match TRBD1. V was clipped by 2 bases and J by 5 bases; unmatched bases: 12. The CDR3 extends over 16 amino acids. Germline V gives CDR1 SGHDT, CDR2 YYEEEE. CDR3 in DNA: TGTGCCAGCAGCTTTATCCGACAGGGTGTAATCGAGACCCAGTACTTC. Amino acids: CASSFIRQGVIETQYF.

The CDR3 loop is CASSHSDTSSTLPEQETQYF. In DNA, the CDR3 is TGTGCCAGTAGTCACAGTGACACCAGCTCCACCCTGCCAGAACAAGAGACCCAGTACTTC. The rearrangement uses TRBV19 and TRBJ2-5; D not certain. Trimming pared 5 bases from V and 2 bases from J, leaving 30 bases between. CDR1 LNHDA and CDR2 SQIVND come from the germline V gene (reference sequence). This CDR3 has 20 amino acids.

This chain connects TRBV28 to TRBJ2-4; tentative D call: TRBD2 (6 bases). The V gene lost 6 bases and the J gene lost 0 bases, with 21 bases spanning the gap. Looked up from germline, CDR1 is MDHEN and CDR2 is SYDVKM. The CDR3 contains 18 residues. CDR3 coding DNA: TGTGCCAGCAGAGTACCGATAGGGCGGGGATTAGCCAAAAACATTCAGTACTTC. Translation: CASRVPIGRGLAKNIQYF.

CDR3 sequence (DNA): TGTGCCAGCAGCTCTCCCGTGAATTGGCGGCAGTACTTC. It translates to CASSSPVNWRQYF. This chain links TRBV7-2 with TRBJ2-7; the D is unclear. There are 13 residues in the CDR3. Looked up from germline, CDR1 is SGHTA and CDR2 is FQGNSA. Trimming cost V 4 bases and J 9 bases, with 16 bases left between them. The complete variable domain, with remaining parts taken from reference TRBV7-2 and TRBJ2-7, reads GAGVSQSPSNKVTEKGKDVELRCDPISGHTALYWYRQSLGQGLEFLIYFQGNSAPDKSGLPSDRFSAERTGGSVSTLTIQRTQQEDSAVYLCASSSPVNWRQYFGPGTRLTVT.

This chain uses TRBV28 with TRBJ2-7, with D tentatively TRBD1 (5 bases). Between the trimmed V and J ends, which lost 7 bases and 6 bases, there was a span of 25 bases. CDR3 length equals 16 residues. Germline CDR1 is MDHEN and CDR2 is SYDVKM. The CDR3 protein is CASITHKVGAMGEQYF. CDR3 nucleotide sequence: TGTGCCAGCATCACTCATAAGGTTGGGGCGATGGGCGAGCAGTACTTC.

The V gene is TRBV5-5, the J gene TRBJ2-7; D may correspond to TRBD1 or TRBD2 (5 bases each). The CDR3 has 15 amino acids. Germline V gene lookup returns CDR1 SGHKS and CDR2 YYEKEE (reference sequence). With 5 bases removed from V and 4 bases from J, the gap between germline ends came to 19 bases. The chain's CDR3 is CASSYNPGPGYEQYF. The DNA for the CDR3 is TGTGCCAGCAGTTACAACCCGGGACCAGGATACGAGCAGTACTTC.

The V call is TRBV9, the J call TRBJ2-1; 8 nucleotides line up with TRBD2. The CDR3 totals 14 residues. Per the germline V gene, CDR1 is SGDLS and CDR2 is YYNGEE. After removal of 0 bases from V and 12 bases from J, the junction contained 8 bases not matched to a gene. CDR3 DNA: TGTGCCAGCAGCGTAGAGAAGGGACTAGTGGGGCAGTTCTTC. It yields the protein CASSVEKGLVGQFF.

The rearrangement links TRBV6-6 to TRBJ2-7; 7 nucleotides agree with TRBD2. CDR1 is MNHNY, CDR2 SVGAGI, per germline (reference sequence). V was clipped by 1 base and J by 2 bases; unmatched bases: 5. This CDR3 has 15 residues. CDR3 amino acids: CASSYYPGGPYEQYF. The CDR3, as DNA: TGTGCCAGCAGTTACTATCCGGGAGGCCCCTACGAGCAGTACTTC.

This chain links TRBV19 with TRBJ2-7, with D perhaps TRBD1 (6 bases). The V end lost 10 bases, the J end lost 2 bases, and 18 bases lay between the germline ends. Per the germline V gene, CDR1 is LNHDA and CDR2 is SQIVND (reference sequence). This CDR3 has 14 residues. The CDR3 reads CATSDPGDTYEQYF. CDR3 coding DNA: TGTGCCACCTCAGACCCCGGGGACACCTACGAGCAGTACTTC.

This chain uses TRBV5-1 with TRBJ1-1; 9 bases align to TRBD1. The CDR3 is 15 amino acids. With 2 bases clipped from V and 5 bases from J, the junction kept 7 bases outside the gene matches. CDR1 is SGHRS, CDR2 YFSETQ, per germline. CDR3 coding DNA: TGCGCCAGCAGCTTAGGGGGACAGGGTGATACTGAAGCTTTCTTT. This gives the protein CASSLGGQGDTEAFF.

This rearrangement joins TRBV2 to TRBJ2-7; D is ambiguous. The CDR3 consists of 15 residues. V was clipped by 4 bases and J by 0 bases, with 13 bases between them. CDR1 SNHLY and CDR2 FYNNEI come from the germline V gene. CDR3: CASSAKRPPSYEQYF. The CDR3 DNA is TGTGCCAGCAGTGCTAAAAGACCCCCCTCCTACGAGCAGTACTTC.

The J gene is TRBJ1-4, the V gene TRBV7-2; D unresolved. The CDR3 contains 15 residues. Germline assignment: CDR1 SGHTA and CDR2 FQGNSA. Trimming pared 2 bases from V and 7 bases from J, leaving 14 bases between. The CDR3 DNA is TGTGCCAGCAGCTTAAAGGCGGCAGGTTCTGAAAAACTGTTTTTT. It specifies CASSLKAAGSEKLFF. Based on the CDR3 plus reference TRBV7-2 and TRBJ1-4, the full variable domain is GAGVSQSPSNKVTEKGKDVELRCDPISGHTALYWYRQSLGQGLEFLIYFQGNSAPDKSGLPSDRFSAERTGGSVSTLTIQRTQQEDSAVYLCASSLKAAGSEKLFFGSGTQLSVL.

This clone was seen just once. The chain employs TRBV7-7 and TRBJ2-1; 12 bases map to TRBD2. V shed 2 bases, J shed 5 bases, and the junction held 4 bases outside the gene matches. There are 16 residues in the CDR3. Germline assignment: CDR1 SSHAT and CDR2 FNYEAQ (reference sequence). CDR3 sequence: CASSLSSGGANNEQFF. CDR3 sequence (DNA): TGTGCCAGCAGCTTATCTAGCGGGGGGGCTAACAATGAGCAGTTCTTC.

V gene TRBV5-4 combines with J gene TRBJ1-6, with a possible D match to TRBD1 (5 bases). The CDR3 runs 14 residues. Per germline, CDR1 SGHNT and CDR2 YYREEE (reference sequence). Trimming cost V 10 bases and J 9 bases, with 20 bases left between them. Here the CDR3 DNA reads TGTGCCGGTTGGTCAGGGCTATCTGGTTCACCCCTCCACTTT. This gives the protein CAGWSGLSGSPLHF.

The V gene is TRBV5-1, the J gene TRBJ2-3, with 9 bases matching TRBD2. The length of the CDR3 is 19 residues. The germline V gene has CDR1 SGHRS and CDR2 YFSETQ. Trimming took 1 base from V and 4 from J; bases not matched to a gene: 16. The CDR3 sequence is CASSLRPLSASGVADTQYF. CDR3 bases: TGCGCCAGCAGCTTGAGGCCCCTTTCGGCTAGCGGGGTTGCAGATACGCAGTATTTT.

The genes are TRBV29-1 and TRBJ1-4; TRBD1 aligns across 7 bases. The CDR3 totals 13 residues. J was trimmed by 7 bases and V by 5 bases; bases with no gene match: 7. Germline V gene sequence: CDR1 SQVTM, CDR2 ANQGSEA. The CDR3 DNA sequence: TGCAGCGTTACTCAGGGGGAAGGTGAAAAACTGTTTTTT. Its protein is CSVTQGEGEKLFF.

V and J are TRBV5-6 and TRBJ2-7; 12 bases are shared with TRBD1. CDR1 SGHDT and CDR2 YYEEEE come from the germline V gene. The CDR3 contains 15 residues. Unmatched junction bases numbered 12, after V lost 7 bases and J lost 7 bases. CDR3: CASGLTGTGGAEQYF. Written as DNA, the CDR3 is TGTGCCAGCGGACTTACCGGGACAGGGGGCGCGGAGCAGTACTTC.

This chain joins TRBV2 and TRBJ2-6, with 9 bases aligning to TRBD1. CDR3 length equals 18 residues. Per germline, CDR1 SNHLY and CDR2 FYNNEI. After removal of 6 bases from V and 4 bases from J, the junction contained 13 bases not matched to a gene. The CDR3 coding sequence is TGTGCCAGCAGACCCATACAGGGGGCTTGGAAAGGGGCCAACGTCCTGACTTTC. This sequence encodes CASRPIQGAWKGANVLTF. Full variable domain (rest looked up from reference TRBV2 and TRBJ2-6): EPEVTQTPSHQVTQMGQEVILRCVPISNHLYFYWYRQILGQKVEFLVSFYNNEISEKSEIFDDQFSVERPDGSNFTLKIRSTKLEDSAMYFCASRPIQGAWKGANVLTFGAGSRLTVL.

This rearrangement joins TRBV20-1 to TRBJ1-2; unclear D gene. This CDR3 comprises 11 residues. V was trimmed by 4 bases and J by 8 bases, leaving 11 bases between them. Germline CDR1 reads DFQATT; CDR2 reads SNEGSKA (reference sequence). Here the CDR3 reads CSAKVLGGYTF. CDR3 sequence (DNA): TGCAGTGCTAAAGTGCTGGGCGGCTACACCTTC.

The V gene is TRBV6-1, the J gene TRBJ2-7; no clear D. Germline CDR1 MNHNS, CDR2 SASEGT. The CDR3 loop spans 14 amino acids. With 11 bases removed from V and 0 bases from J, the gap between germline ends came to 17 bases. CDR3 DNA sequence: TGTGCCTTATTCGAGCCGGGTGACTCCTACGAGCAGTACTTC. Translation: CALFEPGDSYEQYF.

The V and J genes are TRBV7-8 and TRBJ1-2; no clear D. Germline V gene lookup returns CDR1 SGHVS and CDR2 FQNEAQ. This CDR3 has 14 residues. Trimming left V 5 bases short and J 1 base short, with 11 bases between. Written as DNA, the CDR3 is TGTGCCAGCAGCATGAACCAGCTTAACTATGGCTACACCTTC. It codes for CASSMNQLNYGYTF.